This T cell receptor beta chain was found in a study of T cells after yellow fever vaccination. Study-level background: Researchers used SMART-Seq v4 Ultra Low Input to prepare fractions that had low cell numbers.

TCR cDNA was made by 5'RACE template switching, adding a universal primer site and UMIs. Each CDR3 protein gets one entry after TCRdb re-called the 5' RACE reads with MiXCR. The sample shows roughly 300,000 distinct CDR3 sequences, 6.8% of them seen only once. This CDR3 has 15 residues. Per the germline V gene, CDR1 is SGHDN and CDR2 is FVKESK. V trimming: 4 bases; J trimming: 7 bases; junction bases outside the gene matches: 9. This clonotype has just a few counts. The antigen is not known. General observations from the study: Abundant clonotypes from the bulk population could contaminate FACS-sorted repertoires.

The sequence derives from a man aged 18 to 29 who received the YFV17D yellow fever vaccine. The input for sequencing was PBMCs, taken about 41 days after the first yellow fever vaccination. This chain uses TRBV14 with TRBJ2-2, with 7 bases that match TRBD1. The CDR3 DNA is TGTGCCAGCAGCCGCCCGGGACAGAGTATCGGGGAGCTGTTTTTT. Translation gives CASSRPGQSIGELFF.